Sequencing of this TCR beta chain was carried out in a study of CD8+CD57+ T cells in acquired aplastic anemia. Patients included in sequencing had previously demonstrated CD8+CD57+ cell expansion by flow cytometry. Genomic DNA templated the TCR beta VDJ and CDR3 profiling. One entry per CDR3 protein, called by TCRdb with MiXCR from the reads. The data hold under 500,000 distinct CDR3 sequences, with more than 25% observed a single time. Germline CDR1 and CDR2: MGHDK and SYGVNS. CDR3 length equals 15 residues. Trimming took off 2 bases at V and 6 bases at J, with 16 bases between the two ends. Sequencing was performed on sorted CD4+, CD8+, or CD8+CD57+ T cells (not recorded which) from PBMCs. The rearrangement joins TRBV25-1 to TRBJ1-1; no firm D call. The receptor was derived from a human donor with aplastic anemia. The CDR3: CASSEEIAGSSEAFF. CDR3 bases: TGTGCCAGCAGTGAAGAGATAGCGGGGAGTTCTGAAGCTTTCTTT.